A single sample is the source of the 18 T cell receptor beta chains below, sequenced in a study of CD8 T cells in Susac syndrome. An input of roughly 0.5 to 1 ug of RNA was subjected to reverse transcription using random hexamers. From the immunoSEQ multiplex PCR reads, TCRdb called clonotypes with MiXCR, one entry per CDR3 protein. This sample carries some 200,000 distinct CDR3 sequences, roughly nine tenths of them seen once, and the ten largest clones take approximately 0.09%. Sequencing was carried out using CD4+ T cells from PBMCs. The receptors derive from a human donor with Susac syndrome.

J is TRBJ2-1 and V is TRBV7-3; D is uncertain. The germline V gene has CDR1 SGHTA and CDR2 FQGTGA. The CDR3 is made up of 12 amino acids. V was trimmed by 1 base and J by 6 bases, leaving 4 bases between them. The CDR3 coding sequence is TGTGCCAGCAGCTTAAATTCCAATGAGCAGTTCTTC. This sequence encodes CASSLNSNEQFF.

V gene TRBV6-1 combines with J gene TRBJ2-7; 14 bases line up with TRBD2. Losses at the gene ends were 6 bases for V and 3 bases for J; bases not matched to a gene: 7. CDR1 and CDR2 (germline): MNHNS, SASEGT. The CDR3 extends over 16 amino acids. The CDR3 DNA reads TGTGCCAGCAGGGGACCGGGACTAGCGGGAGACTACGAGCAGTACTTC. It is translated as CASRGPGLAGDYEQYF.

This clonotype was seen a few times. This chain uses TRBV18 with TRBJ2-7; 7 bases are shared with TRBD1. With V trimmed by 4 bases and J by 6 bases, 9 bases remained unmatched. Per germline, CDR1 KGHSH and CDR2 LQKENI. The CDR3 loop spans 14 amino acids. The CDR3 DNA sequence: TGTGCCAGCTCACTGTCAGGGGGTGAGGTCGAGCAGTACTTC. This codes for CASSLSGGEVEQYF.

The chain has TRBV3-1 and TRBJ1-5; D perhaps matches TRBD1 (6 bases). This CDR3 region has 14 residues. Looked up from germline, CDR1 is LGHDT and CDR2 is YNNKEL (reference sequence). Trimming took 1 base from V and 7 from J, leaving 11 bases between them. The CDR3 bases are TGTGCCAGCAGCCAAGTTTCAGGGGACCAGCCCCAGCATTTT. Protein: CASSQVSGDQPQHF.

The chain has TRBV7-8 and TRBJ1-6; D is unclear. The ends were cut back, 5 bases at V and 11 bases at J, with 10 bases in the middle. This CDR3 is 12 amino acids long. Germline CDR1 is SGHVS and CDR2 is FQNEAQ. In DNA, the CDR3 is TGTGCCAGCAGCCGCGGGCCGCCACCCCTCCACTTT. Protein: CASSRGPPPLHF.

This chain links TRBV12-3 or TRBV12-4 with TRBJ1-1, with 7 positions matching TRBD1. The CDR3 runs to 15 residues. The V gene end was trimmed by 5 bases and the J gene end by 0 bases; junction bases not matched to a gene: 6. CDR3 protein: CASSNVQGLNTEAFF. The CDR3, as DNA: TGTGCCAGCAGTAATGTACAGGGGCTGAACACTGAAGCTTTCTTT.

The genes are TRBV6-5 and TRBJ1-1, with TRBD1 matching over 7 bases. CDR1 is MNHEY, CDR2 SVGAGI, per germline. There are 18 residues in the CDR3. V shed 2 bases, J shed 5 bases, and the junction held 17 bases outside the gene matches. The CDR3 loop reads CASSYGRRGLRQGTEAFF. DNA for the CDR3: TGTGCCAGCAGTTACGGTAGGAGGGGGCTTAGACAGGGAACTGAAGCTTTCTTT.

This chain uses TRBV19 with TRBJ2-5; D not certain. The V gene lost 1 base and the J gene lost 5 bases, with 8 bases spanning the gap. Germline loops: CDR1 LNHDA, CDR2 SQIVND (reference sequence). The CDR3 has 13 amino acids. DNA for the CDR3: TGTGCCAGTAGTATAGGACGGGCGGAGACCCAGTACTTC. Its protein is CASSIGRAETQYF.

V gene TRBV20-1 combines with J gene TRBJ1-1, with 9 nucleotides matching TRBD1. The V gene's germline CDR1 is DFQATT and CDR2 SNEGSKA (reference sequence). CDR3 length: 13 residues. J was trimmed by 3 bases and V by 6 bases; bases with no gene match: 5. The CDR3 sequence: CSARQGGDTEAFF. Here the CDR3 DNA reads TGCAGTGCCAGACAGGGGGGGGACACTGAAGCTTTCTTT.

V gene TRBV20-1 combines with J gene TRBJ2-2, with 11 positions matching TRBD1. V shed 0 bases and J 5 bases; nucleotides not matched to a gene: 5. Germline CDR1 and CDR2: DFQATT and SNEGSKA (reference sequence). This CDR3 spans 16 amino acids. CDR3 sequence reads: CSARDSGTGGTGELFF. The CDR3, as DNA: TGCAGTGCTAGAGACTCCGGGACAGGGGGAACCGGGGAGCTGTTTTTT.

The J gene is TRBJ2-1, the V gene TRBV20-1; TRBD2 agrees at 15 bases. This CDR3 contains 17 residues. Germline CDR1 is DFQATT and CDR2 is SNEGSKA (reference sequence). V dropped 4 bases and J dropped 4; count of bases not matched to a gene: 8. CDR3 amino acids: CSAIGLAGGVVYNEQFF. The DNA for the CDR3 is TGCAGTGCTATCGGACTAGCGGGAGGGGTAGTTTACAATGAGCAGTTCTTC.

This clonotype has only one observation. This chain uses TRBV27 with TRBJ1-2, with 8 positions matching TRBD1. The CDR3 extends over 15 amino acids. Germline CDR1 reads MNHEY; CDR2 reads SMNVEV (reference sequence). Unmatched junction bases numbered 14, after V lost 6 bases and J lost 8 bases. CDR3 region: CASRRGQGGLRGYTF. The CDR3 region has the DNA TGTGCCAGCAGACGAGGACAGGGCGGCTTGAGGGGCTACACCTTC.

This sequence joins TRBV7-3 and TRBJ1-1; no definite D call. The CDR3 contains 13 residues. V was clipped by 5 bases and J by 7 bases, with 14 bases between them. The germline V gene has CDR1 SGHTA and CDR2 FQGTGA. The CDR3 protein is CASSIDTVGEAFF. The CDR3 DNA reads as TGTGCCAGCAGCATTGACACGGTCGGTGAAGCTTTCTTT.

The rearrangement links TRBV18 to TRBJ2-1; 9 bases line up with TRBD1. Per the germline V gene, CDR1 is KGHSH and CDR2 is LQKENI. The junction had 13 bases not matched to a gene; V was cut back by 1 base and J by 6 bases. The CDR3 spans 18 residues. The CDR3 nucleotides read TGTGCCAGCTCACCACTAATGCCCGGGACAGGGACTATCAATGAGCAGTTCTTC. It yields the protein CASSPLMPGTGTINEQFF.

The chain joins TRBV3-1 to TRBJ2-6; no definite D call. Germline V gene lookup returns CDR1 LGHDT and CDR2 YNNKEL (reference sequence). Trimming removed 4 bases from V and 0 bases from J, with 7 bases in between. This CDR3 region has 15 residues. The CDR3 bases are TGTGCCAGCAGCCCCCGGTTCTCTGGGGCCAACGTCCTGACTTTC. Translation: CASSPRFSGANVLTF. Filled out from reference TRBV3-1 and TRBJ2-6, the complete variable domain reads DTAVSQTPKYLVTQMGNDKSIKCEQNLGHDTMYWYKQDSKKFLKIMFSYNNKELIINETVPNRFSPKSPDKAHLNLHINSLELGDSAVYFCASSPRFSGANVLTFGAGSRLTVL.

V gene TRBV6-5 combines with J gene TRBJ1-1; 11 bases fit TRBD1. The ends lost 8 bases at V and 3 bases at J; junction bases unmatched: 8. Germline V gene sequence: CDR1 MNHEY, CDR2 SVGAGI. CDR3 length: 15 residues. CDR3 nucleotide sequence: TGTGCCAGCGTTCCCCAGGACAGGGGGCACACTGAAGCTTTCTTT. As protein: CASVPQDRGHTEAFF.

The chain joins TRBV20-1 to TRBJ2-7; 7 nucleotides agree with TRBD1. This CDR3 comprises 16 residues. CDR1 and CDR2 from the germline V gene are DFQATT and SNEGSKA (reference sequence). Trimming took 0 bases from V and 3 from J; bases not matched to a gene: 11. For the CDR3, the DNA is TGCAGTGCTAGAGATAACCGCAGGGGGATTGTCTACGAGCAGTACTTC. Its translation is CSARDNRRGIVYEQYF.

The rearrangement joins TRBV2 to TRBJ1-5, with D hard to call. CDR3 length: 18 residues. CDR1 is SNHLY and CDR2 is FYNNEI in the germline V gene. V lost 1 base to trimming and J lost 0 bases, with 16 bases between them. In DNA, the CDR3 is TGTGCCAGCAGTGAAGAAGTAGCGAAGTTTTATAGCAATCAGCCCCAGCATTTT. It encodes CASSEEVAKFYSNQPQHF. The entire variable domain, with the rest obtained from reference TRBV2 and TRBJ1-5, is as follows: EPEVTQTPSHQVTQMGQEVILRCVPISNHLYFYWYRQILGQKVEFLVSFYNNEISEKSEIFDDQFSVERPDGSNFTLKIRSTKLEDSAMYFCASSEEVAKFYSNQPQHFGDGTRLSIL.